This paragraph reports one TCR beta chain. The target antigen is unknown. The source of the sample is a study of PD-1 blockade in classical Hodgkin lymphoma. Study conclusions and caveats: Patients with an early start, nivolumab under 1 year after ASCT, were excluded. Complete responders possessed baseline diversity comparable to newly diagnosed patients. Compared with healthy donors, newly diagnosed patients reportedly showed lower baseline TCR diversity.

Noted time point: cycle 4 day 1 (C4D1), after less than 7 weeks of nivolumab. In every patient, relapse followed autologous stem cell transplantation, while exposure to brentuximab vedotin differed. Classifying best responses yielded complete response, partial response or progressive disease. Repertoires were generated with immunoSEQ multiplex PCR, while TCRdb's copy carries only in-frame clones and drops some. The sample lists fewer than 25,000 clones; 80% were seen once. Germline trimming cut 4 bases from V and 6 bases from J; bases unmatched to any gene: 1. The germline V gene encodes CDR1 SGHTA and CDR2 FQGTGA. The CDR3 has 13 amino acids.

The source material was peripheral blood mononuclear cells (PBMCs), sampled before the fourth cycle of nivolumab. V gene TRBV7-3 combines with J gene TRBJ2-2; 8 bases fit TRBD1. The clonotype comes from a human donor with classical Hodgkin lymphoma. CDR3 DNA: TGTGCCAGCAGCTCACAGGGGGCCGGGGAGCTGTTTTTT. Protein product: CASSSQGAGELFF.